Each of the 5 T cell receptor beta chains below was sequenced from the same sample in a study of OX40 agonist ivuxolimab in advanced cancers. Libraries were prepared by immunoSEQ multiplex PCR; TCRdb keeps only in-frame clonotypes and omits some of them. The sample includes just under 65,000 clones, roughly 89% of them seen just once. Sequenced here: CD4+ or CD8+ T cells sorted from blood, sampled in a trial of the OX40 agonist ivuxolimab. These receptors were collected from an adult with an advanced solid tumor such as melanoma, head and neck, liver or kidney cancer.

This clone came up once. The V call is TRBV28, the J call TRBJ2-7, with D possibly TRBD1 on 7 matching bases. Per the germline V gene, CDR1 is MDHEN and CDR2 is SYDVKM. This CDR3 contains 15 residues. Trimming left V 5 bases short and J 2 bases short, with 16 bases between. CDR3 DNA: TGTGCCAGCAGTCCAGGGGGGCAAAGGACCTACGAGCAGTACTTC. Its translation: CASSPGGQRTYEQYF.

This chain uses TRBV5-6 with TRBJ2-3, with 9 bases identical to TRBD2. Looked up from germline, CDR1 is SGHDT and CDR2 is YYEEEE. The V segment lost 2 bases and the J segment 0 bases; nucleotides outside the gene matches: 4. The CDR3 runs 16 residues. CDR3 in DNA: TGTGCCAGCAGCTTAAGAAGCGGGAGGAGCACAGATACGCAGTATTTT. Translation: CASSLRSGRSTDTQYF. The variable domain in full, completed from reference TRBV5-6 and TRBJ2-3, reads DAGVTQSPTHLIKTRGQQVTLRCSPKSGHDTVSWYQQALGQGPQFIFQYYEEEERQRGNFPDRFSGHQFPNYSSELNVNALLLGDSALYLCASSLRSGRSTDTQYFGPGTRLTVL.

This chain joins TRBV5-6 and TRBJ2-2; either TRBD1 or TRBD2 may supply D (5 bases each). Germline lookup yields CDR1 SGHDT and CDR2 YYEEEE. CDR3 length: 16 residues. The V end lost 4 bases, the J end lost 5 bases, and 18 bases lay between the germline ends. The CDR3: CASSHGAGTTTGELFF. CDR3 sequence (DNA): TGTGCCAGCAGCCATGGGGCAGGGACCACAACCGGGGAGCTGTTTTTT.

This sequence joins TRBV11-3 and TRBJ2-7; 10 bases align to TRBD2. Germline CDR1 is SGHNT and CDR2 is YENEEA. V shed 1 base and J 5 bases; nucleotides not matched to a gene: 5. CDR3 size: 15 residues. CDR3 sequence reads: CASSLGLAGVDEQYF. The DNA of the CDR3 is TGTGCCAGCAGCTTAGGGCTAGCGGGAGTCGACGAGCAGTACTTC.

This clone was seen a single time. The genes are TRBV18 and TRBJ2-7; no clear D. The germline V and J ends were trimmed by 1 base and 6 bases, with 7 bases remaining between them. The CDR3 sequence is 12 residues long. From germline, CDR1 is KGHSH and CDR2 LQKENI. Here the CDR3 DNA reads TGTGCCAGCTCACCACTGAACGGCGAGCAGTACTTC. This gives the protein CASSPLNGEQYF.